The T cell receptor (beta chain) described here comes from a study of siplizumab effects on memory and regulatory T cells. General study points: Assignment to unstimulated subsets succeeded for only a minor fraction of the alloreactive clones.

As for this clone: The antigen is unknown.

Method: immunoSEQ multiplex PCR; TCRdb's copy keeps in-frame clones and lacks some. The sample gives about 80,000 clones, just under 95% of which show up once; less than 20% is in the top ten. The CDR3 has 15 residues. Germline loops: CDR1 MNHEY, CDR2 SMNVEV (reference sequence). With V trimmed by 7 bases and J by 0 bases, 7 bases remained unmatched. Sequenced sample: CD8+ T cells sorted from blood. The receptor was derived from a human donor in good health. The chain recombines TRBV27 with TRBJ2-7; 9 bases are a match to TRBD2. The CDR3 loop is CASTKSSGTSYEQYF. The CDR3 DNA follows: TGTGCCAGCACTAAATCTAGCGGGACCTCCTACGAGCAGTACTTC.